This entry concerns a single TCR beta chain. Antigen unknown. These data originate in a study of regulatory and conventional T cells in RAG deficiency. Study-wide results and limits: Omenn patients showed >85% Treg-Tconv overlap and shorter CDR3 lengths. RAG-deficient patients showed markedly lower Shannon entropy and higher Simpson indices than control T-cell subsets.

TCRdb's copy holds only in-frame clones and misses some; the assay was immunoSEQ multiplex PCR. Of over 15,000 clones listed, 80% to 90% were seen once; the top ten hold over 1.1%. The CDR3 runs to 13 residues. V was shortened by 3 bases and J by 8 bases, with 10 bases between the two germline ends. CDR1 and CDR2 from the germline V gene are MNHEY and SVGAGI. Regulatory T cells were sorted from blood as CD4+ CD25-high CD127-low cells. A further study also used this sample, focusing on regulatory T cells. That report adds: Amplification used 52 TRBV primers and 13 TRBJ primers. Patient repertoires had restricted TRB V-J pairs and skewed V and J usage, most in Tregs.

This receptor was obtained from a human donor in good health. The chain is built from TRBV6-5 and TRBJ1-4; no firm D call. Material for sequencing was Tregs sorted from blood. CDR3 protein: CASSYTNGEKLFF. The CDR3 nucleotides read TGTGCCAGCAGTTATACGAACGGGGAAAAACTGTTTTTT.